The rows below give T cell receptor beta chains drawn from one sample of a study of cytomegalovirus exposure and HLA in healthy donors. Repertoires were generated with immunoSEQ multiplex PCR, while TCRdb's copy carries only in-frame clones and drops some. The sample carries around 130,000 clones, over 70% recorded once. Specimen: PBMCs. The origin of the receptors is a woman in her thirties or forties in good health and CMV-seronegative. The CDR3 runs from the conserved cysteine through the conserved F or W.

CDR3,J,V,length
CASSFSGMETDTQYF,TRBJ2-3,TRBV7-9,15
CASSLGTSGGTSHEQYF,TRBJ2-7,TRBV27,17
CASSRDRGGARFF,TRBJ2-1,TRBV5-1,13
CASRLAGGQETQYF,TRBJ2-5,TRBV27,14
CASSSGLVPTYEQYF,TRBJ2-7,TRBV6-5,15
CASSAGLAGAETQYF,TRBJ2-5,TRBV7-8,15
CASSLIGGGGSPLHF,TRBJ1-6,TRBV7-3,15
CASSSLGGDYNEQFF,TRBJ2-1,TRBV2,15
CASSLGGQSTDTQYF,TRBJ2-3,TRBV7-6,15
CASSIKSGNQPQHF,TRBJ1-5,TRBV19,14
CATSWGSGYNEQFF,TRBJ2-1,TRBV27,14
CASSLDSYTEAFF,TRBJ1-1,TRBV7-9,13
CASRPTGEVGQPQHF,TRBJ1-5,TRBV6-5,15
CASSLTAGQVNNEQFF,TRBJ2-1,TRBV9,16
CASRLGQNQETQYF,TRBJ2-5,TRBV7-8,14
CASRGRGLPNEKLFF,TRBJ1-4,TRBV28,15
CASTQRGANEKLFF,TRBJ1-4,TRBV10-1,14
CARFRTLLNTEAFF,TRBJ1-1,TRBV5-3,14
CASSLLAGGADTQYF,TRBJ2-3,TRBV5-8,15
CSVAHSGGNSGNTIYF,TRBJ1-3,TRBV29-1,16
CASSHGQGVGELFF,TRBJ2-2,TRBV27,14
CASIPGLGSLQRGYTF,TRBJ1-2,TRBV2,16
CASSQDSDRGSYTF,TRBJ1-2,TRBV4-1,14
CASSLEGSSVAFF,TRBJ1-1,TRBV27,13
CASSSGGGGTEKLFF,TRBJ1-4,TRBV28,15
CASSRGTSGIVGSYEQYF,TRBJ2-7,TRBV5-4,18
CASSFGNTEAFF,TRBJ1-1,TRBV5-1,12
CASSLTGTGRILDQYF,TRBJ2-7,TRBV28,16